This T cell receptor beta chain was documented in a study of technical replicates of blood from a handful of donors. The junction had 6 bases not matched to a gene; V was cut back by 7 bases and J by 0 bases. The CDR3 contains 16 residues. Looked up from germline, CDR1 is LNHDA and CDR2 is SQIVND (reference sequence). Sequenced by immunoSEQ multiplex PCR; TCRdb stores in-frame clones only, minus some. Altogether under 15,000 clones are present, more than 85% being singletons, with the ten largest covering 9.1%. The rearrangement links TRBV19 to TRBJ2-2, with 9 bases that match TRBD2. The sequence derives from a human donor in good health. The specimen was PBMCs. The CDR3 DNA reads as TGTGCCAGTATGAAGCGGGAGGCCTCGAACACCGGGGAGCTGTTTTTT. Encoded protein: CASMKREASNTGELFF.